Listed below are T cell receptor beta chains from one sample, sequenced in a study of tumor and adjacent non-tumor tissue in lung cancer. MiXCR, run by TCRdb on the multiplex PCR reads, gives a single entry per CDR3 protein. The table includes some 100,000 distinct CDR3 sequences, 50% to 70% detected once. The sequenced material came from distant non-tumor lung tissue. The receptors shown here come from a man in his sixties with non-small cell lung cancer. Both conserved end residues are part of each CDR3. Fields, in order: J gene, V gene, CDR3 protein.

j_gene: TRBJ2-1; v_gene: TRBV20-1; CDR3aa: CSARTGSDEQLF
j_gene: TRBJ1-6; v_gene: TRBV5-6; CDR3aa: CASSRWSSYNSPLHF
j_gene: TRBJ2-3; v_gene: TRBV6-2/TRBV6-3; CDR3aa: CASSDSPHTDTHYF
j_gene: TRBJ2-1; v_gene: TRBV7-9; CDR3aa: CASSLASTHEQFF
j_gene: TRBJ2-5; v_gene: TRBV20-1; CDR3aa: CSARSAGPLGTQYF
j_gene: TRBJ2-1; v_gene: TRBV6-2/TRBV6-3; CDR3aa: CASSIKREGVHEQFF
j_gene: TRBJ2-1; v_gene: TRBV10-3; CDR3aa: CAISLGAGGYSELFF
j_gene: TRBJ2-1; v_gene: TRBV29-1; CDR3aa: CRANEATQGGMGEQIF
j_gene: TRBJ2-3; v_gene: TRBV14; CDR3aa: CASSPLGFADTQYF
j_gene: TRBJ2-3; v_gene: TRBV11-2; CDR3aa: CGISHRTSTAMQYF
j_gene: TRBJ2-7; v_gene: TRBV6-5; CDR3aa: CASQISSGGQYF
j_gene: TRBJ2-1; v_gene: TRBV5-1; CDR3aa: CASRLAGPYNEQFF
j_gene: TRBJ1-1; v_gene: TRBV10-3; CDR3aa: CAISESTKDTEAFF
j_gene: TRBJ2-6; v_gene: TRBV12-3/TRBV12-4; CDR3aa: CTSSLSGINSGANALTF
j_gene: TRBJ2-2; v_gene: TRBV5-5; CDR3aa: CASSLGLSATGELFF
j_gene: TRBJ2-1; v_gene: TRBV29-1; CDR3aa: CSVWTDNEQFF
j_gene: TRBJ2-1; v_gene: TRBV28; CDR3aa: CASSERTSGKRNEQFF
j_gene: TRBJ2-3; v_gene: TRBV11-2; CDR3aa: CPSSHRTSRATQYF
j_gene: TRBJ2-3; v_gene: TRBV11-2; CDR3aa: CASSLAGSTETQYF
j_gene: TRBJ2-3; v_gene: TRBV4-3; CDR3aa: CASSHQTWVTGTDTQYF
j_gene: TRBJ2-3; v_gene: TRBV12-3/TRBV12-4; CDR3aa: CAISYARDTQYF
j_gene: TRBJ2-1; v_gene: TRBV5-1; CDR3aa: CASNSREVGSAYNEQFF
j_gene: TRBJ2-1; v_gene: TRBV11-2; CDR3aa: CASSFPQWTRGDEQFF
j_gene: TRBJ2-7; v_gene: TRBV28; CDR3aa: CASRGEGYYEQYF
j_gene: TRBJ1-1; v_gene: TRBV7-9; CDR3aa: CASSADRGEGFF
j_gene: TRBJ2-1; v_gene: TRBV20-1; CDR3aa: CSTSSAGGFAYNEQFF
j_gene: TRBJ2-3; v_gene: TRBV20-1; CDR3aa: CSARRSGGTDTQYF
j_gene: TRBJ2-1; v_gene: TRBV6-1; CDR3aa: CGSSETSETYNEQFF
j_gene: TRBJ1-4; v_gene: TRBV20-1; CDR3aa: CSARDVDNGRNLNEKLFF
j_gene: TRBJ2-7; v_gene: TRBV12-3/TRBV12-4; CDR3aa: CASSLTSGGASYEQYF
j_gene: TRBJ2-6; v_gene: TRBV2; CDR3aa: CASSEDRGSGANVLTF
j_gene: TRBJ1-2; v_gene: TRBV12-3/TRBV12-4; CDR3aa: CASSPLRPIYGYTF
j_gene: TRBJ2-2; v_gene: TRBV4-1; CDR3aa: CASGQRQDNARELFF
j_gene: TRBJ2-7; v_gene: TRBV4-1; CDR3aa: CASSQGGAGDLYEQYF
j_gene: TRBJ1-5; v_gene: TRBV6-6; CDR3aa: CASSPYIQMGHEDGQPQHF
j_gene: TRBJ2-1; v_gene: TRBV12-3/TRBV12-4; CDR3aa: CASSWARTAQGEQFF
j_gene: TRBJ1-4; v_gene: TRBV10-2; CDR3aa: CSSSKIGQEKLFF
j_gene: TRBJ2-1; v_gene: TRBV6-6; CDR3aa: CVSSSSGAGSNEQFF
j_gene: TRBJ2-1; v_gene: TRBV5-6; CDR3aa: CASSLRPGTGLSKGQFF
j_gene: TRBJ2-1; v_gene: TRBV24-1; CDR3aa: CATSDPTGLAGGGRHNEQLF